Sequencing of this T cell receptor (beta chain) was carried out in a study of OX40 agonist ivuxolimab in advanced cancers. About this clone: Its antigen is not known.

CDR3 size: 24 residues. The ends lost 3 bases at V and 6 bases at J; junction bases unmatched: 35. Notes on the study in general: Among some nonresponders, normalized T-cell clonal expansion was also low. Averaging showed that CD8+ T cells had more expanded clones than CD4+ did.

The table came from immunoSEQ multiplex PCR; TCRdb's copy has only in-frame clones and leaves some out. The data show tens of thousands of clones, around 83% seen once. The input for sequencing was CD4+ or CD8+ T cells sorted from blood, taken in a trial of the OX40 agonist ivuxolimab. The chain has TRBV7-1 and TRBJ2-5; TRBD2 aligns across 9 bases. TRBV7-1 is designated an ORF whose function remains uncertain. This TCR was recovered from an adult with an advanced solid tumor such as melanoma, head and neck, liver or kidney cancer. CDR3 residues: CASSSRISGRNSGTQKFPGKTQYF. The CDR3 DNA sequence: TGTGCCAGCAGCTCGAGGATTAGCGGGAGAAATTCCGGGACTCAGAAATTCCCAGGAAAGACCCAGTACTTC.